Listed below are T cell receptor beta chains from one sample, sequenced in a study of T cell changes during pregnancy in multiple sclerosis. Measured with immunoSEQ multiplex PCR; TCRdb has only the in-frame clones, and not every one. The repertoire consists of tens of thousands of clones, with about 90% occurring once and the leading ten covering under 0.55%. Specimen: CD4+ T cells from peripheral blood mononuclear cells, collected after pregnancy. The receptors come from a female donor with multiple sclerosis, enrolled in a pregnancy study. Each CDR3 is given without its conserved first and last residue. The order of the fields is D gene, V gene, CDR3 protein. A D gene is named only where the DNA matches it firmly.

TRBD2 | TRBV6-5 | ASTNSGSKTGELF
. | TRBV9 | ASSYGGQETQY
TRBD1 | TRBV19 | ASSIWTGVGTGELF
TRBD1 | TRBV28 | ASSLPGQGNHGYT
TRBD1 | TRBV5-1 | ASSEGTGNYGYT
TRBD2 | TRBV5-4 | ASSPLGLAMT
TRBD1 | TRBV5-6 | ASSWTGRGNTIY
TRBD2 | TRBV15 | ATSSPGGLAHNEQF
. | TRBV27 | ASRILGSGRSSTDTQY
. | TRBV4-1 | ASSQDLPGKSTEAF
TRBD1 | TRBV7-8 | ASSPRDRASHNSPLH
. | TRBV5-1 | ASSFPPGNEDKNIQY
TRBD1 | TRBV6-1 | ASSVAGTAFYNEQF
. | TRBV9 | ASGGALYNEQF
. | TRBV4-1 | ASSQDWAGNYGYT
TRBD1 | TRBV19 | ASSIRRTGTNTEAF
TRBD1 | TRBV5-4 | ASSFPGTGSSYEQY
TRBD2 | TRBV6-1 | ASITQLAGGGQY
TRBD1 | TRBV27 | ASSFRSPGTAFSYEQY
. | TRBV6-1 | ASRSRSEQF
. | TRBV9 | ASSVVTGTGELF
. | TRBV6-5 | ASLGGRGGTEAF
TRBD1 | TRBV5-1 | ASSLSGQTYNEQF
TRBD1 | TRBV5-8 | ASTPGPGQSYEQY
TRBD2 | TRBV18 | ASSPLSVLAGVPETQY
TRBD2 | TRBV7-2 | ASSFGGGAGVTGELF
TRBD2 | TRBV9 | ASSLKSAGASLETQY
TRBD2 | TRBV5-4 | ASSLASGSLSYEQY
TRBD1 | TRBV19 | ASSIEAGGGRTDTQY
. | TRBV2 | ASTLGGAGGYT
. | TRBV28 | ASSLGQYSNQPQH
. | TRBV27 | ASSTRQDNQPQH
TRBD1 | TRBV7-9 | ASSLPGQLYEQY
. | TRBV19 | ASSMSQETQY
. | TRBV4-1 | ASSHMPGLSYEQY
. | TRBV19 | ASSVGLGKTQY
. | TRBV6-1 | ASSALIQGNQPQH
. | TRBV9 | ASSVPGNTIY
. | TRBV12-5 | ASGLAPEYLRVGITGELF
TRBD1 | TRBV5-4 | ASSSRQGLTEAF
. | TRBV29-1 | SVAPAGELF
. | TRBV30 | AWSVRRGANVLT
. | TRBV6-5 | ASRERGFRGETQY
TRBD1 | TRBV27 | ASSFLPDRDEQF
TRBD2 | TRBV30 | AWKRAGGYEQY
. | TRBV15 | ATSREGGGASDTQY
. | TRBV10-3 | AISGIGQSRYNEQF
TRBD2 | TRBV27 | ASSSYRGGTTDTQY
TRBD2 | TRBV7-7 | ASSGGGADEQF
. | TRBV19 | ASSMGTEQF
. | TRBV19 | ASSMYRRTDTQY
. | TRBV11-2 | ASSPITGKNTEAF
TRBD1 | TRBV14 | ASSQRTGGKGNTIY
. | TRBV5-1 | ASRYTGATPLH
TRBD2 | TRBV7-7 | ASSLLLAGGPGETQY
. | TRBV12-5 | ASGLVLGQKESHEQY